This T cell receptor (beta chain) emerged from a study of technical replicates of blood from a few donors. The data were produced by immunoSEQ multiplex PCR, yet TCRdb's version contains in-frame clones alone and is incomplete. The table records 65,000 to 85,000 clones, around 94% of them present only once. The source material was T cells isolated from PBMCs. The source is a human donor in good health.

CDR3 DNA sequence: TGCGCCAGCAGCTCCCCAGAAAATGAGCAGTTCTTC. Residues: CASSSPENEQFF. This chain joins TRBV5-1 and TRBJ2-1; no definite D call. V was cut by 3 bases and J by 7 bases, with 8 bases left in between. The germline V gene has CDR1 SGHRS and CDR2 YFSETQ. This CDR3 contains 12 residues.